The next 21 T cell receptor beta chains were all read from a single sample in a study of CD8 T cells in ankylosing spondylitis. TCRdb passed the 5' RACE reads through MiXCR, listing each CDR3 protein once. This sample has 15,000 or so distinct CDR3 sequences, with 8% to 10% found just once. Sequenced input: blood. The receptors shown here come from a male donor with ankylosing spondylitis or in good health (not recorded which).

This clonotype showed up many times. The gene calls are TRBV7-2 and TRBJ2-1, with 10 bases lining up with TRBD2. The germline gives CDR1 SGHTA, CDR2 FQGNSA. The CDR3 has 15 amino acids. Trimming took 5 bases from V and 3 from J; bases not matched to a gene: 4. CDR3 coding DNA: TGTGCCAGCAGCGTTAGCGGGAGGATCTACAATGAGCAGTTCTTC. Protein product: CASSVSGRIYNEQFF.

V and J are TRBV7-3 and TRBJ1-1; 9 nucleotides line up with TRBD1. Trimming cost V 4 bases and J 1 base; bases outside gene matches: 4. There are 15 residues in the CDR3. CDR1 SGHTA and CDR2 FQGTGA come from the germline V gene. CDR3 sequence: CASSSTGGRNTEAFF. Here the CDR3 DNA reads TGTGCCAGCAGCTCCACAGGGGGCCGGAACACTGAAGCTTTCTTT.

This clonotype showed up many times. The V and J genes are TRBV28 and TRBJ1-3, with D perhaps matching TRBD1 (5 bases). Germline-derived CDR1 and CDR2 are MDHEN and SYDVKM. The CDR3 totals 15 residues. V lost 8 bases and J lost 1, with 15 bases in between. As DNA, the CDR3 is TGTGCCAGCGGCTCCGCCGGGACGTCTGGAAACACCATATATTTT. Its translation: CASGSAGTSGNTIYF.

This clonotype turned up a few times. The rearrangement uses TRBV29-1 and TRBJ2-1, with D tentatively TRBD2 (5 bases). The CDR3 covers 15 residues. Germline V gene sequence: CDR1 SQVTM, CDR2 ANQGSEA. Trimming took off 7 bases at V and 8 bases at J, with 24 bases between the two ends. This CDR3 reads CSAKVGVEVIDEQFF. The CDR3 region has the DNA TGCAGCGCCAAGGTCGGAGTGGAGGTTATCGATGAGCAGTTCTTC.

The chain couples TRBV7-2 to TRBJ2-3; 9 bases map to TRBD2. The V gene's germline CDR1 is SGHTA and CDR2 FQGNSA. V lost 4 bases, J lost 2 bases, and 16 bases stayed unmatched. This CDR3 contains 19 residues. The CDR3 region is CASSYYPAIAGVITDTQYF. The CDR3, as DNA: TGTGCCAGCAGCTACTACCCCGCGATAGCGGGAGTGATCACAGATACGCAGTATTTT.

There are many counts of this clonotype. J is TRBJ2-2 and V is TRBV4-1; 7 positions match TRBD2. The CDR3 contains 16 residues. Germline values: CDR1 MGHRA, CDR2 YSYEKL. V shed 1 base and J 5 bases; nucleotides not matched to a gene: 7. This chain's CDR3 is CASSQVWGEGTGELFF. CDR3 nucleotides: TGCGCCAGCAGCCAAGTTTGGGGGGAGGGAACCGGGGAGCTGTTTTTT.

This clonotype was picked up many times. The V call is TRBV15, the J call TRBJ2-1; D remains unclear. This CDR3 comprises 13 residues. Trimming stripped 1 base from V and 8 bases from J, with 9 bases between. The V gene's germline CDR1 is LNHNV and CDR2 YYDKDF (reference sequence). The chain's CDR3 is CATSRVKVYEQFF. The DNA for the CDR3 is TGTGCCACCAGCAGAGTTAAAGTATATGAGCAGTTCTTC.

This clonotype was seen at least ten times. The V call is TRBV29-1, the J call TRBJ2-3, with unresolved D. The germline V gene has CDR1 SQVTM and CDR2 ANQGSEA. The CDR3 totals 16 residues. V dropped 1 base and J dropped 10 bases, with 24 bases sitting between them. The chain's CDR3 is CSVEVSQSKGRGSQYF. As DNA, the CDR3 is TGCAGCGTTGAAGTTTCCCAGTCTAAGGGTAGAGGTTCGCAGTATTTT.

This clonotype occurred once. This rearrangement joins TRBV12-3 or TRBV12-4 to TRBJ2-2; the match to TRBD2 covers 8 bases. Trimming cost V 2 bases and J 4 bases; bases outside gene matches: 3. The CDR3 has 15 amino acids. CDR3 loop: CASSLRRGVTGELFF. The CDR3 DNA reads TGTGCCAGCAGTTTAAGGCGGGGGGTCACCGGGGAGCTGTTTTTT.

This clonotype has more than one count but fewer than ten. The rearrangement joins TRBV6-6 to TRBJ1-4, with D uncertain. There are 14 residues in the CDR3. Germline V gene lookup returns CDR1 MNHNY and CDR2 SVGAGI (reference sequence). V lost 0 bases and J lost 7, with 9 bases in between. CDR3 in amino acids: CASSYSSGVEKLFF. In DNA, the CDR3 is TGTGCCAGCAGTTACTCGAGTGGGGTTGAAAAACTGTTTTTT.

This clonotype was found many times. This chain joins TRBV11-2 and TRBJ2-3, with TRBD1 identical over 8 bases. J was trimmed by 3 bases and V by 2 bases; bases with no gene match: 4. Looked up from germline, CDR1 is SGHAT and CDR2 is FQNNGV. This CDR3 is 15 amino acids long. In DNA form, the CDR3 reads TGTGCCAGCAGCTTAACAGGGGGAGATACAGATACGCAGTATTTT. This encodes CASSLTGGDTDTQYF.

The chain joins TRBV6-5 to TRBJ2-4; 7 bases align to TRBD1. The CDR3 has 14 residues. Trimming at V came to 4 bases and at J to 9 bases, leaving 9 bases not matched to a gene. The germline gives CDR1 MNHEY, CDR2 SVGAGI. The CDR3 sequence: CASSSSQGLGIQYF. The DNA for the CDR3 is TGTGCCAGCAGTTCCTCACAGGGGCTCGGCATTCAGTACTTC.

This clonotype has at least ten counts. This chain uses TRBV7-3 with TRBJ2-4; 11 bases agree with TRBD1. Trimming took 5 bases from V and 8 from J; bases not matched to a gene: 8. The CDR3 is 15 residues long. Germline-derived CDR1 and CDR2 are SGHTA and FQGTGA. CDR3 nucleotide sequence: TGTGCCAGCAGCCAGCGGACAGGGGGCGCGGACATTCAGTACTTC. The encoded protein is CASSQRTGGADIQYF.

The chain employs TRBV10-1 and TRBJ2-3; 13 nucleotides line up with TRBD2. J was trimmed by 6 bases and V by 5 bases; bases with no gene match: 17. In germline, CDR1 is WNHNN, CDR2 SYGVQD (reference sequence). The CDR3 consists of 19 residues. The CDR3 spells CASSTILLTGTSGNDTQYF. The CDR3, as DNA: TGCGCCAGCAGTACCATACTACTAACCGGGACTAGCGGGAACGATACGCAGTATTTT.

The J gene is TRBJ2-2, the V gene TRBV5-3, with a possible D match to TRBD2 (6 bases). TRBV5-3 is an ORF, with its function uncertain. Trimming took 4 bases from V and 5 from J, leaving 18 bases between them. There are 16 residues in the CDR3. Here the CDR3 DNA reads TGTGCCAGAAGCACCCCGTTAGCCCGGGAGACCGGGGAGCTGTTTTTT. This encodes CARSTPLARETGELFF.

The CDR3 loop is CASSLGDLSTDTQYF. CDR3 nucleotides: TGTGCCAGCAGTTTAGGGGACTTAAGCACAGATACGCAGTATTTT. This sequence joins TRBV28 and TRBJ2-3, with D perhaps TRBD2 (6 bases). CDR1 is MDHEN and CDR2 is SYDVKM in the germline V gene. The CDR3 has 15 residues. Trimming pared 2 bases from V and 0 bases from J, leaving 9 bases between. The full variable domain, its missing parts supplied by reference TRBV28 and TRBJ2-3, is DVKVTQSSRYLVKRTGEKVFLECVQDMDHENMFWYRQDPGLGLRLIYFSYDVKMKEKGDIPEGYSVSREKKERFSLILESASTNQTSMYLCASSLGDLSTDTQYFGPGTRLTVL.

This clonotype was seen ten or more times. The chain is built from TRBV2 and TRBJ2-7, with 15 bases that match TRBD2. CDR1 and CDR2 from the germline V gene are SNHLY and FYNNEI. The CDR3 extends over 16 amino acids. V shed 5 bases and J 4 bases; nucleotides not matched to a gene: 6. This CDR3 reads CASSKPGTSGRYEQYF. CDR3 nucleotides: TGTGCCAGCAGTAAGCCTGGGACTAGCGGGAGGTACGAGCAGTACTTC.

By its share, this clonotype is medium-sized. CDR3 sequence: CASSQDPSGVEEQYF. DNA of the CDR3: TGCGCCAGCAGCCAAGATCCATCAGGGGTGGAAGAGCAGTACTTC. V is TRBV4-3 and J is TRBJ2-7; tentative D call: TRBD1 (6 bases). Deletions cut 0 bases from V and 7 bases from J, with 16 bases between. The CDR3 covers 15 residues. Germline CDR1 and CDR2: LGHNA and YSLEER.

With respect to this clonotype: Sequence at one end of the junction differs from germline and may be a read error. This chain uses TRBV6-2 or TRBV6-3 with TRBJ1-2; the D gene is possibly TRBD1 (6 bases). Germline-derived CDR1 and CDR2 are MNHEY and SVGEGT. This CDR3 has 11 amino acids. The CDR3: CASSFNRDYHF. In DNA, the CDR3 is TGTGCCAGCAGTTTCAACAGGGATTACCACTTC.

This clonotype was detected many times. J is TRBJ2-2 and V is TRBV12-3 or TRBV12-4, with 7 bases fitting TRBD1. The trim removed 6 bases at V and 3 bases at J, leaving 4 bases unmatched. CDR3 size: 14 residues. The DNA for the CDR3 is TGTGCCAGCAGCACAGGGGTCGACACCGGGGAGCTGTTTTTT. Protein sequence: CASSTGVDTGELFF.

This clonotype is medium-sized by share. J is TRBJ2-2 and V is TRBV7-2, with a possible D match to TRBD1 (6 bases). This CDR3 has 18 residues. Germline CDR1 and CDR2: SGHTA and FQGNSA. The germline V and J ends were trimmed by 5 bases and 0 bases, with 19 bases remaining between them. Here the CDR3 reads CASSPTQDRPSNTGELFF. CDR3 sequence (DNA): TGTGCCAGCAGCCCCACCCAAGACAGGCCGTCGAACACCGGGGAGCTGTTTTTT.